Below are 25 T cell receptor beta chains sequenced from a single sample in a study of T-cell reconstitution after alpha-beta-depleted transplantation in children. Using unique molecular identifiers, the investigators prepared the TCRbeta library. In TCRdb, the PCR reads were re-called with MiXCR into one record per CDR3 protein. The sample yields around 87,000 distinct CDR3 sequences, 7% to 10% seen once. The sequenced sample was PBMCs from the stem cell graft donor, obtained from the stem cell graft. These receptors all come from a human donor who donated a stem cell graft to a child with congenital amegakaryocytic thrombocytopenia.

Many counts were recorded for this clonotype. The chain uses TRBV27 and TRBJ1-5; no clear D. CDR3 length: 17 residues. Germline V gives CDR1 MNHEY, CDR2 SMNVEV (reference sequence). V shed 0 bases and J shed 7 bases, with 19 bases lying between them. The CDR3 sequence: CASSLSGWGFEEQPQHF. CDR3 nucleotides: TGTGCCAGCAGTTTATCGGGCTGGGGATTTGAGGAACAGCCCCAGCATTTT.

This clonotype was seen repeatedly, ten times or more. CDR3 residues: CASGGRLNQPQHF. For the CDR3, the DNA is TGTGCCAGCGGAGGACGTCTCAATCAGCCCCAGCATTTT. The rearrangement links TRBV28 to TRBJ1-5, with no clear D. Germline V gene sequence: CDR1 MDHEN, CDR2 SYDVKM. V lost 8 bases to trimming and J lost 3 bases, with 11 bases between them. There are 13 residues in the CDR3.

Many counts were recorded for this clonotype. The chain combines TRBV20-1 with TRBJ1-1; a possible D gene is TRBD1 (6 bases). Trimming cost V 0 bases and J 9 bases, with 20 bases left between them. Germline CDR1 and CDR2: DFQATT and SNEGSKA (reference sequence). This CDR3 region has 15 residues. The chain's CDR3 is CSARDALGQGLKAFF. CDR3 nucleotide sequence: TGCAGTGCTAGAGACGCCCTCGGGCAGGGGCTAAAAGCTTTCTTT.

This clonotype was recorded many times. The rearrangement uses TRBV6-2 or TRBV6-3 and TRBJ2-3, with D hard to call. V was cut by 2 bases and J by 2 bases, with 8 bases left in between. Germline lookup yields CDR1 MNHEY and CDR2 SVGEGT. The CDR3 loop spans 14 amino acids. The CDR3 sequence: CASSYGYSTDTQYF. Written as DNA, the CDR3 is TGTGCCAGCAGTTACGGGTATTCCACAGATACGCAGTATTTT.

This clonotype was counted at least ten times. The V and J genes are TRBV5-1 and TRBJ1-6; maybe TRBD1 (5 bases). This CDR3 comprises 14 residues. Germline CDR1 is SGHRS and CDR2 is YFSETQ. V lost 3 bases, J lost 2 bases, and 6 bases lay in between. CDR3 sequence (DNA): TGCGCCAGCAGCTCGACAGCCTATAATTCACCCCTCCACTTT. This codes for CASSSTAYNSPLHF.

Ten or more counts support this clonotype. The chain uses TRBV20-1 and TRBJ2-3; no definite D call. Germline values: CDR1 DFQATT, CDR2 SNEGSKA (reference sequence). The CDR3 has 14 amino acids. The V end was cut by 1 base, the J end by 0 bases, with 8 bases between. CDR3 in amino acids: CSARATPSTDTQYF. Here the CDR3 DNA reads TGCAGTGCTAGAGCGACTCCTAGCACAGATACGCAGTATTTT.

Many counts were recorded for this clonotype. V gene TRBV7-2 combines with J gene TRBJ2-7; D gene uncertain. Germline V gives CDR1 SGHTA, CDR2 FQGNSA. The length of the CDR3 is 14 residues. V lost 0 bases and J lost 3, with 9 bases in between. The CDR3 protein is CASSLANTDYEQYF. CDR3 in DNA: TGTGCCAGCAGCTTAGCTAACACCGACTACGAGCAGTACTTC.

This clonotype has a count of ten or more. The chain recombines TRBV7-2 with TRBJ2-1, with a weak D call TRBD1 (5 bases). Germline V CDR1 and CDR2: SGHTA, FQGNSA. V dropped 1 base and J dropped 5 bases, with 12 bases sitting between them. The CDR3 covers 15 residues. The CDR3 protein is CASSLETALHNEQFF. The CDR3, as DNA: TGTGCCAGCAGCTTAGAGACAGCCTTACACAATGAGCAGTTCTTC.

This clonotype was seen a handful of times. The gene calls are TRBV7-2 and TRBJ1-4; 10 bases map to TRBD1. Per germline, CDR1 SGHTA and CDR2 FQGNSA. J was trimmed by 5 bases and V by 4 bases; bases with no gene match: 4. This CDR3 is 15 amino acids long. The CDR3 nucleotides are TGTGCCAGCAGCTCACCGGGACAGGGGAATGAAAAACTGTTTTTT. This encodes CASSSPGQGNEKLFF.

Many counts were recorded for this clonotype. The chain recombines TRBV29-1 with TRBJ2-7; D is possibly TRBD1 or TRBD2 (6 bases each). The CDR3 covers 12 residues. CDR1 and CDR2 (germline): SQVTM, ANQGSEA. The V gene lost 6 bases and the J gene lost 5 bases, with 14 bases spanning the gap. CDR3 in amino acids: CSVGLGGNEQYF. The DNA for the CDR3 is TGCAGCGTGGGATTGGGGGGCAACGAGCAGTACTTC.

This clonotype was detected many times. The CDR3 bases are TGCAGCGTTGGGGACAGCTATAGCAATCAGCCCCAGCATTTT. Residues: CSVGDSYSNQPQHF. This rearrangement joins TRBV29-1 to TRBJ1-5; 7 nucleotides align to TRBD1. J gave up 0 bases and V 4 bases, and 3 bases lay outside the gene matches. This CDR3 has 14 amino acids. Germline assignment: CDR1 SQVTM and CDR2 ANQGSEA.

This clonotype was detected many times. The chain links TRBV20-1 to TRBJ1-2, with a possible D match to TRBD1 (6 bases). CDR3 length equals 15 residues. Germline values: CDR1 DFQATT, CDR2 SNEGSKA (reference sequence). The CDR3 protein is CISEPAGADYYGYTF. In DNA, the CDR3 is TGCATCTCAGAGCCGGCAGGGGCCGACTACTATGGCTACACCTTC.

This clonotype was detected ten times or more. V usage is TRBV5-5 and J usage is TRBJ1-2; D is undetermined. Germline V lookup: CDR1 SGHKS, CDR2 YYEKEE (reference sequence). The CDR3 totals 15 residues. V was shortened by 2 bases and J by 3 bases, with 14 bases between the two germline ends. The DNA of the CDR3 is TGTGCCAGCAGCTTTTTTCCAAGGGCTGACTATGGCTACACCTTC. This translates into CASSFFPRADYGYTF.

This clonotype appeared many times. The CDR3 here is CASSSPSGRPYEQYF. The CDR3 DNA follows: TGTGCCAGCAGCTCCCCCAGCGGGAGACCTTACGAGCAGTACTTC. The V and J genes are TRBV7-2 and TRBJ2-7; TRBD2 matches at 8 bases. The junction had 9 bases not matched to a gene; V was cut back by 4 bases and J by 4 bases. The germline CDR1 and CDR2 sequences are SGHTA and FQGNSA. This CDR3 region has 15 residues.

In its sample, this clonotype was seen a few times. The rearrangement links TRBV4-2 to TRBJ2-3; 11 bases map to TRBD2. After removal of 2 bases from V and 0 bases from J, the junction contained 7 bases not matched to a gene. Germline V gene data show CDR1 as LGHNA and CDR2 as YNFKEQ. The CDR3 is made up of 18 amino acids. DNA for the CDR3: TGTGCCAGCAGCCAACGATTGAGGACTAGCGGGAGCACAGATACGCAGTATTTT. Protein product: CASSQRLRTSGSTDTQYF.

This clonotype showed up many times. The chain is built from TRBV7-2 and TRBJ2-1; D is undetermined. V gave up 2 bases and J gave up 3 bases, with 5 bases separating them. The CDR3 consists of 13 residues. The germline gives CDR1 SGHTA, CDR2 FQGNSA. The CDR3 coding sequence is TGTGCCAGCAGCTTATTCAACTACAATGAGCAGTTCTTC. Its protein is CASSLFNYNEQFF.

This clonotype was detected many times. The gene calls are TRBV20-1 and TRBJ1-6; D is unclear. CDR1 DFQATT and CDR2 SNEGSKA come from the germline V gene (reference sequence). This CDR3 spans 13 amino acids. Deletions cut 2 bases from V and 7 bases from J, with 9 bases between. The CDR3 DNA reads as TGCAGTGCTAGACGCGCGGGGAATTCACCCCTCCACTTT. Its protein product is CSARRAGNSPLHF.

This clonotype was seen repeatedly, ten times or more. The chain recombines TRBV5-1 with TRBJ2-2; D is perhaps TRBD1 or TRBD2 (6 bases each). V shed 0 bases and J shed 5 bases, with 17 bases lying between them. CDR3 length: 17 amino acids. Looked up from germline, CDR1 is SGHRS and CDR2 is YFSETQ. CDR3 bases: TGCGCCAGCAGCTTGGCCCCGGGGGCAGAAAGGACCGGGGAGCTGTTTTTT. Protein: CASSLAPGAERTGELFF.

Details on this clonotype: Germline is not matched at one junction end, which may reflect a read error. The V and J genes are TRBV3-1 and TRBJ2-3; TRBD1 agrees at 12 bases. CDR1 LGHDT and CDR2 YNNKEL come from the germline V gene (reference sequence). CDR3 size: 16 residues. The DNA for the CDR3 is TGTGCCAGCGCCATTACCGGGACAGGGGGCACGGATACGCAGTATTTT. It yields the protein CASAITGTGGTDTQYF.

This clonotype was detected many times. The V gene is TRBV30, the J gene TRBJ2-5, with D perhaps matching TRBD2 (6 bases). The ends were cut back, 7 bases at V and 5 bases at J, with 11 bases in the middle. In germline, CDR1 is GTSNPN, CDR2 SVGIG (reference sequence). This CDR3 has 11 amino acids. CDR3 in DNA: TGTGCCTCACTGGCGGGGGAGACCCAGTACTTC. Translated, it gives CASLAGETQYF. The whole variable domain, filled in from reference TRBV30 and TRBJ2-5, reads SQTIHQWPATLVQPVGSPLSLECTVEGTSNPNLYWYRQAAGRGLQLLFYSVGIGQISSEVPQNLSASRPQDRQFILSSKKLLLSDSGFYLCASLAGETQYFGPGTRLLVL.

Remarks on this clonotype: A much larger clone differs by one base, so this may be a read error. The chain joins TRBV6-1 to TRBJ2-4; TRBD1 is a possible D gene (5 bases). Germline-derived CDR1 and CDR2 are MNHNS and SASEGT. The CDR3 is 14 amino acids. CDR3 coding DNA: TGTGCCAGCAGGAAACAGGCTATTGAAAACAGTCAGTACTTC. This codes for CASRKQAIENSQYF.

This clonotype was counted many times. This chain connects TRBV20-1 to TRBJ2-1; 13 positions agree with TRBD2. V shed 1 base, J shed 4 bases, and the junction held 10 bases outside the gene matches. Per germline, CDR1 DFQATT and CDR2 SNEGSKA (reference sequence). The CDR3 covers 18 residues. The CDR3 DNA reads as TGCAGTGCTAGAGCTGTGGGTAGGACTAGCGGGAGTTACAATGAGCAGTTCTTC. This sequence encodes CSARAVGRTSGSYNEQFF.

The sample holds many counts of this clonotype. CDR3 bases: TGTGCCAGCAGATCTATACTAGCGGGGGGTGGAGAGACCCAGTACTTC. Translation gives CASRSILAGGGETQYF. The chain has TRBV5-5 and TRBJ2-5; 12 bases are a match to TRBD2. Trimming at V came to 5 bases and at J to 4 bases, leaving 9 bases not matched to a gene. The CDR3 length is 16 residues. The germline CDR1 and CDR2 sequences are SGHKS and YYEKEE (reference sequence).

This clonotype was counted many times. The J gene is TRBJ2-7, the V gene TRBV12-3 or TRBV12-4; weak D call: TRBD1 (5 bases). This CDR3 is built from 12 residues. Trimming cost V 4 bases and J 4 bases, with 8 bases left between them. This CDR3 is CASSYQGYEQYF. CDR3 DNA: TGTGCCAGCAGTTATCAGGGTTACGAGCAGTACTTC.

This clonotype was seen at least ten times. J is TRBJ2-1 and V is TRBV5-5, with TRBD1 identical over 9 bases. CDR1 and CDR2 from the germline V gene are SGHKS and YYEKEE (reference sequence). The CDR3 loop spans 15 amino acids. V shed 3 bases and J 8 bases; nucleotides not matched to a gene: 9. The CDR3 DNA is TGTGCCAGCAGCTCGCGACAGGGGGTGTGGGATGAGCAGTTCTTC. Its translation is CASSSRQGVWDEQFF. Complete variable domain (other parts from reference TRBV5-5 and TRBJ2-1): DAGVTQSPTHLIKTRGQQVTLRCSPISGHKSVSWYQQVLGQGPQFIFQYYEKEERGRGNFPDRFSARQFPNYSSELNVNALLLGDSALYLCASSSRQGVWDEQFFGPGTRLTVL.